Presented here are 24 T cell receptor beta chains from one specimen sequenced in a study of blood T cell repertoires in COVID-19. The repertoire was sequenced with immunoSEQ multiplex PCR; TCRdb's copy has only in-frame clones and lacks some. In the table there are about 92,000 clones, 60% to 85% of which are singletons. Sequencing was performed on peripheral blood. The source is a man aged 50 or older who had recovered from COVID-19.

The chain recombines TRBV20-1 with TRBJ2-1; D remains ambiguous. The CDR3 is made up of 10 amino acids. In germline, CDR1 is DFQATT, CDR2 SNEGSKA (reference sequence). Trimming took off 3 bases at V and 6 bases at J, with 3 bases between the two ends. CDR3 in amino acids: CSASLNEQFF. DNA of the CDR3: TGCAGTGCTAGTCTCAATGAGCAGTTCTTC.

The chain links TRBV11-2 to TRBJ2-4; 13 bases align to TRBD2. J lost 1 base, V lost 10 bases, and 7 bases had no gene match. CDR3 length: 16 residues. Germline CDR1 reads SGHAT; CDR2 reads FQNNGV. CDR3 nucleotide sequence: TGTGCCATCGGACTAGCGGGGGCCCGTGCCAAAAACATTCAGTACTTC. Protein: CAIGLAGARAKNIQYF. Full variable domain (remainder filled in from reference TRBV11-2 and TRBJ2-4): EAGVAQSPRYKIIEKRQSVAFWCNPISGHATLYWYQQILGQGPKLLIQFQNNGVVDDSQLPKDRFSAERLKGVDSTLKIQPAKLEDSAVYLCAIGLAGARAKNIQYFGAGTRLSVL.

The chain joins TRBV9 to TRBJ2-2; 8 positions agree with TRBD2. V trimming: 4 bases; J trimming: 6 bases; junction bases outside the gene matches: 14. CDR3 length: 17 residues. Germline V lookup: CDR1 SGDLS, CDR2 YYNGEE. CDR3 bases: TGTGCCAGCAGCCCTAGCGGGTTAGCGGGGACTGCCGGGGAGCTGTTTTTT. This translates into CASSPSGLAGTAGELFF.

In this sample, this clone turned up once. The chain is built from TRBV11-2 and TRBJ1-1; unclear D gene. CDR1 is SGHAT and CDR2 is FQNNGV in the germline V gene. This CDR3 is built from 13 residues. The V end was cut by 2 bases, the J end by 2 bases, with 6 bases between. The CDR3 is CASSLWQNTEAFF. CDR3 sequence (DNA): TGTGCCAGCAGCTTATGGCAAAACACTGAAGCTTTCTTT.

CDR3 in DNA: TGTGCCAGCAGCCATACCGGGACAGCGTACTACGAGCAGTACTTC. This encodes CASSHTGTAYYEQYF. The V gene is TRBV7-9, the J gene TRBJ2-7; 7 bases are a match to TRBD1. Trimming cost V 5 bases and J 3 bases; bases outside gene matches: 10. The CDR3 totals 15 residues. CDR1 and CDR2 (germline): SEHNR, FQNEAQ (reference sequence).

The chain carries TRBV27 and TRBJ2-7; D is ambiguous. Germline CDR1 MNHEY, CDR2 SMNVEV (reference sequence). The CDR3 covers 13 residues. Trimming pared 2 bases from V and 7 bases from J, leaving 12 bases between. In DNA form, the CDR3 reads TGTGCCAGCAGTTTAGGTTCTCATCGGGAGCAGTACTTC. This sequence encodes CASSLGSHREQYF.

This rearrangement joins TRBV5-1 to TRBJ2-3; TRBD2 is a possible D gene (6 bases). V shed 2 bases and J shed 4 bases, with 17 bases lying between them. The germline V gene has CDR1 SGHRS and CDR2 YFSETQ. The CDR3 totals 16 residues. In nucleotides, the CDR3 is TGCGCCAGCAGCTTTTGGAGTACGGGGGAGGCAGATACGCAGTATTTT. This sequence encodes CASSFWSTGEADTQYF. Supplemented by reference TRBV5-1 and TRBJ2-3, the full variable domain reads KAGVTQTPRYLIKTRGQQVTLSCSPISGHRSVSWYQQTPGQGLQFLFEYFSETQRNKGNFPGRFSGRQFSNSRSEMNVSTLELGDSALYLCASSFWSTGEADTQYFGPGTRLTVL.

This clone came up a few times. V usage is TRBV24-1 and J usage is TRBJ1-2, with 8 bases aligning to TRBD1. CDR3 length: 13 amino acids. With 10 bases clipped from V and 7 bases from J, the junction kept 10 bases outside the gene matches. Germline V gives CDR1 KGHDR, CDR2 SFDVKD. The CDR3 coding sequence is TGTGCCACTCGTGCCAGGGGGCAAGGTGGCTACACCTTC. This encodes CATRARGQGGYTF.

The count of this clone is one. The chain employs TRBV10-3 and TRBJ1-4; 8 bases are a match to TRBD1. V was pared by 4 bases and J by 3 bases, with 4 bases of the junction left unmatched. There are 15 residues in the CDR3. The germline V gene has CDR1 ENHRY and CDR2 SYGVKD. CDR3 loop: CAISAQTGANEKLFF. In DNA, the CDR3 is TGTGCCATCAGTGCACAGACAGGGGCTAATGAAAAACTGTTTTTT.

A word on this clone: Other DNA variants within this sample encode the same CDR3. CDR3 sequence: CASSLGHLNTGELFF. CDR3 bases: TGTGCCAGCAGCTTAGGACACCTTAACACCGGGGAGCTGTTTTTT. V and J are TRBV7-6 and TRBJ2-2; D gene uncertain. The CDR3 consists of 15 residues. V dropped 1 base and J dropped 2 bases, with 8 bases sitting between them. Germline V gives CDR1 SGHVS, CDR2 FNYEAQ. Complete variable domain (other parts from reference TRBV7-6 and TRBJ2-2): GAGVSQSPRYKVTKRGQDVALRCDPISGHVSLYWYRQALGQGPEFLTYFNYEAQQDKSGLPNDRFSAERPEGSISTLTIQRTEQRDSAMYRCASSLGHLNTGELFFGEGSRLTVL.

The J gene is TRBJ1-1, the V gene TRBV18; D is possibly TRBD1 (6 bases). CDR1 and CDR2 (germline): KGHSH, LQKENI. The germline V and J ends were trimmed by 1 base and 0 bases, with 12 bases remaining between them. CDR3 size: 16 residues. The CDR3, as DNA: TGTGCCAGCTCACCACGGGGGGGGCGGATGAACACTGAAGCTTTCTTT. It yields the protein CASSPRGGRMNTEAFF.

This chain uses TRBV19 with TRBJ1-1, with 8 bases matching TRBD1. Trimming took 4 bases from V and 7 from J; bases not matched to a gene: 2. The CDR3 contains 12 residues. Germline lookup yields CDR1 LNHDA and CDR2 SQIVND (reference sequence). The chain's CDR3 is CASSRQGSEAFF. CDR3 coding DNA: TGTGCCAGTAGTAGACAGGGGAGTGAAGCTTTCTTT.

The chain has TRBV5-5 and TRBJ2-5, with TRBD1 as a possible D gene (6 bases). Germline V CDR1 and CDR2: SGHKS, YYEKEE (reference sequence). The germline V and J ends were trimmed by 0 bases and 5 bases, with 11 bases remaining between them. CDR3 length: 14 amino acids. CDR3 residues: CASSLARGLETQYF. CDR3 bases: TGTGCCAGCAGCTTGGCTAGGGGGTTGGAGACCCAGTACTTC.

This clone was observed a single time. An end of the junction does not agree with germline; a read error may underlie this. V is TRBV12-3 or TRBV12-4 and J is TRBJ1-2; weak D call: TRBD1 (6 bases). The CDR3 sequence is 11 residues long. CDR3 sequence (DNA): TGTGCCAGCAGGCTTTTGGGCGGACAGATCTTC. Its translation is CASRLLGGQIF.

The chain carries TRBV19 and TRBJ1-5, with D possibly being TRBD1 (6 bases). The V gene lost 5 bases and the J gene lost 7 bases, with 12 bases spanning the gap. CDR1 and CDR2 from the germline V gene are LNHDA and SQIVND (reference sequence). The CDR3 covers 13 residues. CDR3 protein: CASSPDREQPQHF. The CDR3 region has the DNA TGTGCCAGTAGTCCGGACAGAGAGCAGCCCCAGCATTTT.

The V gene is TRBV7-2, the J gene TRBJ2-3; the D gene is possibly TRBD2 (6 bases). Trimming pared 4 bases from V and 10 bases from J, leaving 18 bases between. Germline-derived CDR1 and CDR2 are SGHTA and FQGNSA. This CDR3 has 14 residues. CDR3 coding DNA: TGTGCCAGCAGCTACCCCGGCGGGGAAGGGTCGCAGTATTTT. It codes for CASSYPGGEGSQYF.

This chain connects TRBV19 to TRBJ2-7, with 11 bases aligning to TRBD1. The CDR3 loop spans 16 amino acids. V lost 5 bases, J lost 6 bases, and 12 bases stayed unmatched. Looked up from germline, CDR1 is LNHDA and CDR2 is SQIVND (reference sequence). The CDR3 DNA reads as TGTGCCAGTAGTCCAGAACGGACAGGGGGCGGATCCGAGCAGTACTTC. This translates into CASSPERTGGGSEQYF.

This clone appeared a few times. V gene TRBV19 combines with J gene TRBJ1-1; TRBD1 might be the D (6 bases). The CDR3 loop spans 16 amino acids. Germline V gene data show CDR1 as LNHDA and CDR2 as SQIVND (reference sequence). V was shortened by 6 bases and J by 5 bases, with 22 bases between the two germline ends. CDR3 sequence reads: CASSMTGGQISTEAFF. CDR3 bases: TGTGCCAGTAGCATGACGGGCGGACAGATAAGTACTGAAGCTTTCTTT.

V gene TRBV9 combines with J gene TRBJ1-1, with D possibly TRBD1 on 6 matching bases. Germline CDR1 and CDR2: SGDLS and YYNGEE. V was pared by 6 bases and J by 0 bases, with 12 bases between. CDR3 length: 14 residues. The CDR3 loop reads CASTADRLNTEAFF. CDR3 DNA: TGTGCCAGCACCGCCGACAGGTTGAACACTGAAGCTTTCTTT.

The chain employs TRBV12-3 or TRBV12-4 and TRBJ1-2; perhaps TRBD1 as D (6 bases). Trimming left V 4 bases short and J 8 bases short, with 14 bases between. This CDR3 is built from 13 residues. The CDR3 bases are TGTGCCAGCAGTTCAGGGGTATTCATGGGCTACACCTTC. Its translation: CASSSGVFMGYTF.

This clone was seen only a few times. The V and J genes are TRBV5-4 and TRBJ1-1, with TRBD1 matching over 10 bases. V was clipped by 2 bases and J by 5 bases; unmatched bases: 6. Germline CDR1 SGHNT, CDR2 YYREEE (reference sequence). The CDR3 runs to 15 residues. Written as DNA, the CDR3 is TGTGCCAGCAGCTTCGACAGGGGGCCGGGAACTGAAGCTTTCTTT. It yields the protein CASSFDRGPGTEAFF. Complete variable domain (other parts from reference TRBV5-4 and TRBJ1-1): ETGVTQSPTHLIKTRGQQVTLRCSSQSGHNTVSWYQQALGQGPQFIFQYYREEENGRGNFPPRFSGLQFPNYSSELNVNALELDDSALYLCASSFDRGPGTEAFFGQGTRLTVV.

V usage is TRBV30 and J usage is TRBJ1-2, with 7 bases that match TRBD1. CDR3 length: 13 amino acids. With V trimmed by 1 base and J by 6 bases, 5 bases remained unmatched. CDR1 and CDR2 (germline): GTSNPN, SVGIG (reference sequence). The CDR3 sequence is CAWSEGAPHGYTF. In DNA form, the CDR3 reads TGTGCCTGGAGTGAGGGGGCGCCTCATGGCTACACCTTC.

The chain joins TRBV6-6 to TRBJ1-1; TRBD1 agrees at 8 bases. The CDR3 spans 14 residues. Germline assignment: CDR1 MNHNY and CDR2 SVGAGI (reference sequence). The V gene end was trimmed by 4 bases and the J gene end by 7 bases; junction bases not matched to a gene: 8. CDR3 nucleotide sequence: TGTGCCAGCAGTTCAGGACAGGGAATACGTGAAGCTTTCTTT. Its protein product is CASSSGQGIREAFF.

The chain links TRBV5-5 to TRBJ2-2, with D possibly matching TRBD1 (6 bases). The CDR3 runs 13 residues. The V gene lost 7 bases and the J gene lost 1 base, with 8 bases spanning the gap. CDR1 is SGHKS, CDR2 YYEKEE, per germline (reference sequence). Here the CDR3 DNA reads TGTGCCAGCGTCAGGGGGAACACCGGGGAGCTGTTTTTT. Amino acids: CASVRGNTGELFF.